These T cell receptor beta chains were read from a single sample in a study of spatial heterogeneity in lung cancer. MiXCR, applied by TCRdb to the 5' RACE reads, yields one record per CDR3 protein. Among 30,000 to 45,000 distinct CDR3 sequences listed, approximately 7.2% were seen once. This sample comprised PBMCs, obtained at surgery. These receptors were obtained from a female donor with early-stage non-small cell lung cancer. Both conserved end residues are part of each CDR3. D genes are given only for firm matches. Expanded clones are given a class, and other clones once, few, many or no size at all.

TRBV6-1	.	many	TRBJ2-5	CASSFLGGETQYF	TGTGCCAGCAGTTTCCTGGGCGGCGAGACCCAGTACTTC
TRBV4-1	.	.	TRBJ1-1	CASSQGQNTEAFF	TGCGCCAGCAGCCAAGGGCAGAACACTGAAGCTTTCTTT
TRBV11-2	.	few	TRBJ2-4	CASSLPWKGSYIQYF	TGTGCCAGCAGCTTACCATGGAAGGGCTCGTACATTCAGTACTTC
TRBV18	TRBD2	few	TRBJ2-7	CASSSGLAGYEQYF	TGTGCCAGCTCGTCGGGACTAGCGGGATACGAGCAGTACTTC
TRBV6-2/TRBV6-3	.	few	TRBJ2-1	CASSYPPNEQFF	TGTGCCAGCAGTTACCCTCCGAATGAGCAGTTCTTC
TRBV7-2	TRBD1	.	TRBJ2-7	CASSSRDRDYYEQYF	TGTGCCAGCAGCTCCCGGGACAGGGATTATTACGAGCAGTACTTC
TRBV5-6	.	many	TRBJ2-5	CASSLSETQYF	TGTGCCAGCAGCTTGTCGGAGACCCAGTACTTC
TRBV5-4	.	many	TRBJ2-7	CASSPLPRGRFAYEQYF	TGTGCCAGCAGCCCCCTCCCCAGGGGGAGGTTCGCCTACGAGCAGTACTTC
TRBV5-1	TRBD1	many	TRBJ1-1	CASSKDRGSTEAFF	TGCGCCAGCAGCAAGGACAGGGGGAGCACTGAAGCTTTCTTT
TRBV2	TRBD1	few	TRBJ1-2	CASSKDREPFSYGYTF	TGTGCCAGCAGTAAGGACAGGGAGCCTTTCAGCTATGGCTACACCTTC
TRBV6-6	.	few	TRBJ1-4	CASSTRPGVHEKLFF	TGTGCCAGCAGTACGCGTCCAGGGGTTCATGAAAAACTGTTTTTT
TRBV18	.	.	TRBJ2-5	CASSPRETQYF	TGTGCCAGCTCACCGAGGGAGACCCAGTACTTC
TRBV9	.	few	TRBJ2-7	CASSVEAGAGGAYEQYF	TGTGCCAGCAGCGTAGAGGCAGGGGCGGGTGGAGCGTACGAGCAGTACTTC
TRBV5-6	.	few	TRBJ1-1	CASSLGTDSKRRAFF	TGTGCCAGCAGCTTGGGGACAGATTCGAAGAGGAGGGCTTTCTTT
TRBV30	TRBD1	few	TRBJ1-4	CAWGTLRTGGEGKLFF	TGTGCCTGGGGAACCCTGCGGACAGGGGGTGAAGGAAAACTGTTTTTT
TRBV6-2/TRBV6-3	.	many	TRBJ2-5	CASSPLVRETQYF	TGTGCCAGCAGCCCCTTAGTTCGGGAGACCCAGTACTTC
TRBV19	.	few	TRBJ2-3	CASSTGTASTDTQYF	TGTGCCAGTAGTACCGGGACGGCGAGCACAGATACGCAGTATTTT
TRBV7-9	.	few	TRBJ1-4	CASSLERVEKLFF	TGTGCCAGCAGCTTAGAGCGAGTTGAAAAACTGTTTTTT
TRBV28	.	many	TRBJ2-7	CASSSYSVRTDLSYEQYF	TGTGCCAGCAGTTCATATTCTGTTAGGACAGATCTCTCCTACGAGCAGTACTTC
TRBV7-7	TRBD2	once	TRBJ2-5	CASSPFAGGGETQYF	TGTGCTAGCAGCCCTTTCGCGGGGGGAGGGGAGACCCAGTACTTC
TRBV10-3	.	few	TRBJ1-2	CAIMREGVRGYTF	TGTGCCATCATGAGGGAAGGTGTGCGGGGCTACACCTTC
TRBV5-1	.	.	TRBJ2-3	CTSSFQGTDTQYF	TGCACCAGCAGCTTTCAGGGCACAGATACGCAGTATTTT
TRBV6-6	.	many	TRBJ2-7	CASSPASYEQYF	TGTGCCAGCTCCCCGGCGTCCTACGAGCAGTACTTC
TRBV3-1	.	many	TRBJ2-5	CASSPTMNIEETQYF	TGTGCCAGCAGCCCGACAATGAATATCGAAGAGACCCAGTACTTC
TRBV20-1	.	.	TRBJ1-6	CSARPDRRNSPLHF	TGCAGTGCTAGACCCGACCGACGGAATTCACCCCTCCACTTT
TRBV3-1	TRBD2	many	TRBJ2-5	CASSQWDSGAKTQYF	TGTGCCAGCAGCCAATGGGATAGCGGGGCCAAGACCCAGTACTTC
TRBV6-5	.	few	TRBJ1-2	CASSYSTDSWNGYTF	TGTGCCAGCAGTTACTCGACAGACAGTTGGAATGGCTACACCTTC
TRBV3-1	.	many	TRBJ2-3	CASSQTPFVGRNPSTDTQYF	TGTGCCAGCAGCCAAACCCCCTTTGTGGGGCGTAACCCTAGCACAGATACGCAGTATTTT
TRBV7-2	TRBD2	few	TRBJ2-1	CASSLEFSSGHQQFF	TGTGCCAGCAGCTTAGAATTTTCTAGCGGCCACCAGCAGTTCTTC
TRBV12-3/TRBV12-4	.	.	TRBJ2-2	CASRSWGSSGNTGELFF	TGTGCCAGCAGGTCGTGGGGAAGTAGCGGAAACACCGGGGAGCTGTTTTTT
TRBV4-3	.	many	TRBJ1-3	CASSQETGFSGNTIYF	TGCGCCAGCAGCCAGGAGACAGGTTTCTCTGGAAACACCATATATTTT
TRBV9	.	few	TRBJ2-5	CASSVGRTPETQYF	TGTGCCAGCAGCGTAGGAAGAACCCCAGAGACCCAGTACTTC
TRBV4-3	.	.	TRBJ1-5	CASSQGIRQPQHF	TGCGCCAGCAGCCAAGGGATCCGACAGCCCCAGCATTTT
TRBV12-3/TRBV12-4	.	many	TRBJ2-5	CASRVAGEGTQYF	TGTGCCAGCAGAGTAGCCGGGGAAGGGACCCAGTACTTC
TRBV5-1	TRBD2	many	TRBJ2-7	CASSPRTSGTYEQYF	TGCGCCAGCAGCCCTCGGACTAGCGGTACCTACGAGCAGTACTTC
TRBV6-5	.	few	TRBJ1-1	CASSYSRGGLGTEAFF	TGTGCCAGCAGTTACTCTAGAGGGGGGCTGGGCACTGAAGCTTTCTTT
TRBV3-1	TRBD2	many	TRBJ2-3	CASSQALGGYTDTQYF	TGTGCCAGCAGCCAAGCTCTGGGAGGGTACACAGATACGCAGTATTTT
TRBV20-1	.	many	TRBJ2-3	CSARDQRDTDTQYF	TGCAGTGCTAGAGATCAAAGGGACACAGATACGCAGTATTTT
TRBV7-8	.	many	TRBJ2-5	CASSSNYNRDSTQYF	TGTGCCAGCAGCTCTAATTACAACCGGGACTCCACCCAGTACTTC
TRBV14	TRBD2	.	TRBJ2-2	CASSQAGTSGIGGELFF	TGTGCCAGCAGCCAAGCCGGGACTAGCGGGATCGGCGGGGAGCTGTTTTTT
TRBV12-3/TRBV12-4	.	.	TRBJ1-5	CASSFGARLGNQPQHF	TGTGCCAGCAGTTTTGGGGCCAGGCTAGGGAATCAGCCCCAGCATTTT
TRBV9	.	.	TRBJ1-5	CASSVTSDGPQHF	TGTGCCAGCAGCGTGACCTCTGACGGGCCCCAGCATTTT
TRBV29-1	.	many	TRBJ2-5	CSVTRPGAGPRETQYF	TGCAGCGTCACTCGGCCCGGCGCGGGACCCCGGGAGACCCAGTACTTC
TRBV20-1	TRBD2	.	TRBJ2-7	CSARKAGYEQYF	TGCAGTGCTAGAAAAGCGGGATACGAGCAGTACTTC
TRBV21-1	.	few	TRBJ1-5	CASSKVGAGRGNQPQHF	TGTGCCAGCAGCAAAGTGGGGGCGGGCCGAGGCAATCAGCCCCAGCATTTT
TRBV4-1	.	.	TRBJ2-7	CASSQDRLSYEQYF	TGCGCCAGCAGCCAAGATCGGCTCTCCTACGAGCAGTACTTC
TRBV20-1	TRBD2	.	TRBJ2-1	CSARRLAAYNEQFF	TGCAGTGCTAGGCGGCTAGCGGCCTACAATGAGCAGTTCTTC
TRBV12-3/TRBV12-4	.	many	TRBJ1-1	CASSLDSLEAFF	TGTGCCAGCAGTTTAGACAGCCTTGAAGCTTTCTTT